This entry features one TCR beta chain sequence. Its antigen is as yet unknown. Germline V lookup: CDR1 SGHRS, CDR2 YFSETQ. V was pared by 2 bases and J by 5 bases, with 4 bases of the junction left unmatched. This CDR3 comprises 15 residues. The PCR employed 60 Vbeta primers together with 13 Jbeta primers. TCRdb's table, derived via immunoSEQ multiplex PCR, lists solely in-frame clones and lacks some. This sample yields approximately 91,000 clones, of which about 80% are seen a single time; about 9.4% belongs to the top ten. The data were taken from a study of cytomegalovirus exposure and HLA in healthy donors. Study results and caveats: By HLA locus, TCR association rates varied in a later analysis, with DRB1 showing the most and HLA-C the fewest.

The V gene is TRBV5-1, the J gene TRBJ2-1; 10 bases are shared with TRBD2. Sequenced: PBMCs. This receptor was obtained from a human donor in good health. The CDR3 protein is CASSFRTSGNNEQFF. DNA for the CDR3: TGCGCCAGCAGCTTTAGGACTAGCGGAAACAATGAGCAGTTCTTC.